The 9 T cell receptor beta chains reported below all come from one sample, sequenced in a study of CD8+ T cells in alopecia areata. Regarding treatment: oral pan-JAK inhibitor, 5-10 mg twice daily. RNA extraction was followed by reverse transcription into cDNA, which acted as the sequencing template. The protocol was immunoSEQ multiplex PCR, while the TCRdb copy is restricted to in-frame clones and leaves out a portion. The repertoire holds approximately 220,000 clones, with 35% to 40% as singletons. The specimen was CD4+ T cells sorted from blood, collected between weeks 30 and 35, from a patient treated with tofacitinib. These TCRs come from a human donor with alopecia areata.

The gene calls are TRBV5-1 and TRBJ2-6; possible D gene TRBD1, 7 bases. The CDR3 length is 18 residues. V gave up 4 bases and J gave up 0 bases, with 17 bases separating them. From germline, CDR1 is SGHRS and CDR2 YFSETQ. CDR3 DNA: TGCGCCAGCAGCGGAAGGACAGGACTATCCTCTGGGGCCAACGTCCTGACTTTC. This encodes CASSGRTGLSSGANVLTF.

The V and J genes are TRBV6-4 and TRBJ1-2, with no clear D. The CDR3 runs to 13 residues. Trimming stripped 10 bases from V and 5 bases from J, with 17 bases between. CDR1 and CDR2 (germline): MRHNA, SNTAGT. CDR3 region: CAITRERLYGYTF. Written as DNA, the CDR3 is TGTGCCATAACGAGGGAAAGGCTTTATGGCTACACCTTC.

This clone was recorded once. The J gene is TRBJ1-2, the V gene TRBV6-5; perhaps TRBD1 as D (6 bases). V dropped 6 bases and J dropped 8 bases, with 16 bases sitting between them. Germline-derived CDR1 and CDR2 are MNHEY and SVGAGI. The CDR3 totals 13 residues. The CDR3 spells CASSWTVSQGYTF. The CDR3 DNA is TGTGCCAGCAGCTGGACAGTTTCTCAAGGCTACACCTTC.

V and J are TRBV6-1 and TRBJ1-1; TRBD1 aligns across 9 bases. Trimming took 6 bases from V and 4 from J; bases not matched to a gene: 6. This CDR3 contains 14 residues. Germline V gene lookup returns CDR1 MNHNS and CDR2 SASEGT. The CDR3 DNA reads TGTGCCAGCAGCCGGGACAGGGCGGTCACTGAAGCTTTCTTT. Translation gives CASSRDRAVTEAFF.

This clone was seen only a few times. J is TRBJ2-1 and V is TRBV5-1, with no clear D. Trimming cost V 6 bases and J 2 bases, with 15 bases left between them. The CDR3 runs 15 residues. CDR1 and CDR2 (germline): SGHRS, YFSETQ. The CDR3 loop is CASTQRTPPYNEQFF. The CDR3 region has the DNA TGCGCCAGCACCCAGCGAACGCCCCCCTACAATGAGCAGTTCTTC.

This chain uses TRBV5-1 with TRBJ1-2; D perhaps matches TRBD1 (6 bases). The germline CDR1 and CDR2 sequences are SGHRS and YFSETQ. The CDR3 spans 16 residues. V lost 4 bases to trimming and J lost 2 bases, with 18 bases between them. The CDR3 region is CASSPPGGGLNYGYTF. The CDR3 DNA is TGCGCCAGCAGCCCGCCGGGAGGGGGTTTAAACTATGGCTACACCTTC.

In the case of this clone: Additional DNA sequences in this sample encode the identical CDR3. The chain links TRBV15 to TRBJ2-1; 8 bases align to TRBD2. Germline values: CDR1 LNHNV, CDR2 YYDKDF (reference sequence). The CDR3 has 15 amino acids. Trimming took 0 bases from V and 2 from J; bases not matched to a gene: 0. The DNA for the CDR3 is TGTGCCACCAGCAGAGAGGGACTAGCCTACAATGAGCAGTTCTTC. Residues: CATSREGLAYNEQFF.

This chain uses TRBV30 with TRBJ1-4, with D unclear. The V gene's germline CDR1 is GTSNPN and CDR2 SVGIG (reference sequence). Trimming took off 4 bases at V and 8 bases at J, with 14 bases between the two ends. The CDR3 length is 13 residues. The CDR3 coding sequence is TGTGCCTGGATGGGAGTTTCTAGGGAAAAACTGTTTTTT. The encoded protein is CAWMGVSREKLFF.

The rearrangement joins TRBV5-1 to TRBJ2-1, with D maybe TRBD2 (6 bases). Trimming shortened V by 3 bases and J by 8 bases, and 12 bases separated the two germline ends. The CDR3 covers 13 residues. Germline CDR1 is SGHRS and CDR2 is YFSETQ. CDR3 sequence: CASSSWGVYEQFF. The CDR3 DNA sequence: TGCGCCAGCAGCTCTTGGGGGGTGTATGAGCAGTTCTTC.